This T cell receptor (beta chain) is drawn from a study of CD8 T cells in Susac syndrome. Random hexamers primed reverse transcription of about 0.45 to 1 ug RNA. In TCRdb, the immunoSEQ multiplex PCR reads were re-called with MiXCR into one record per CDR3 protein. The sample has approximately 70,000 distinct CDR3 sequences; about 95% are singletons. This sequence was found in a human donor in good health. Sequencing input: CD8+ T cells from PBMCs.

The CDR3 spells CASSLSPGQETQYF. CDR3 in DNA: TGCGCCAGCAGCCTCTCACCGGGACAAGAGACCCAGTACTTC. This chain uses TRBV4-1 with TRBJ2-5; tentative D call: TRBD2 (5 bases). Looked up from germline, CDR1 is MGHRA and CDR2 is YSYEKL. The CDR3 runs to 14 residues. V shed 4 bases and J shed 2 bases, with 11 bases lying between them.